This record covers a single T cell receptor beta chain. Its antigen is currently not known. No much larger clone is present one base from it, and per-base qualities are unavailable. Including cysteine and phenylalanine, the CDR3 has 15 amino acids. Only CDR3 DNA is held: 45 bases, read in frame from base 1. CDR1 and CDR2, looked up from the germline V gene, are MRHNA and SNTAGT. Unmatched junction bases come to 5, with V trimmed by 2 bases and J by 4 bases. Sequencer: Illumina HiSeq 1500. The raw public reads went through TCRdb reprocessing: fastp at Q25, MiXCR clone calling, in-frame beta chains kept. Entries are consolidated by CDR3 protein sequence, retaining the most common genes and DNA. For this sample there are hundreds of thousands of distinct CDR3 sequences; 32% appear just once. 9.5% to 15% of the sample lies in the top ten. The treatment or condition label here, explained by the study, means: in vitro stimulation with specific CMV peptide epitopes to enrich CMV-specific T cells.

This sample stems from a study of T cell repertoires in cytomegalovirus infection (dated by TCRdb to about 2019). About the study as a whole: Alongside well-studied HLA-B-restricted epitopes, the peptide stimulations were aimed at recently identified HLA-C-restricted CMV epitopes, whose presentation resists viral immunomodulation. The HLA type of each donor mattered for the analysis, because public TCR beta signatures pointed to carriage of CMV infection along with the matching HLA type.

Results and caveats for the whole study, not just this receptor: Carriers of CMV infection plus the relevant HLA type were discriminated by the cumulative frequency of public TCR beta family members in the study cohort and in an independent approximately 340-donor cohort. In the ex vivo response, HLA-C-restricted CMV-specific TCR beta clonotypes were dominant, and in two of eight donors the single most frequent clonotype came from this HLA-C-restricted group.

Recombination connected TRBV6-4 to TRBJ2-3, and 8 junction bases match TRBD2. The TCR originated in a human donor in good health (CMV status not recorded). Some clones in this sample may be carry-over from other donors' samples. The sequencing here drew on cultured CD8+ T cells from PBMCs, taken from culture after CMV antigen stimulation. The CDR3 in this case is CASSDNGGAPDTQYF. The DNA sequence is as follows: TGTGCCAGCAGTGACAACGGGGGGGCCCCAGATACGCAGTATTTT.